The clone carrying this T cell receptor beta chain was counted many times. Germline lookup yields CDR1 SGHVS and CDR2 FNYEAQ. This CDR3 is built from 15 residues. The V gene lost 3 bases and the J gene lost 0 bases, with 11 bases spanning the gap. RNA transcripts yielded amplified TCR beta CDR3 regions. First-round RT-PCR with HTBI primers preceded a second-round multiplex PCR. Using its own MiXCR run on the multiplex PCR reads, TCRdb lists one record per CDR3 protein. The sample lists approximately 540,000 distinct CDR3 sequences, approximately 37% occurring once. The sample belongs to a study of Graves' ophthalmopathy and Graves' hyperthyroidism.

The clonotype was recovered from an adult man with Graves' hyperthyroidism. The V call is TRBV7-6, the J call TRBJ1-1; D might be TRBD1 (5 bases). Input material: peripheral blood or thyroid tissue (not recorded which). The CDR3 sequence is CASSLPGPMNTEAFF. As DNA, the CDR3 is TGTGCCAGCAGCTTGCCAGGGCCCATGAACACTGAAGCTTTCTTT.